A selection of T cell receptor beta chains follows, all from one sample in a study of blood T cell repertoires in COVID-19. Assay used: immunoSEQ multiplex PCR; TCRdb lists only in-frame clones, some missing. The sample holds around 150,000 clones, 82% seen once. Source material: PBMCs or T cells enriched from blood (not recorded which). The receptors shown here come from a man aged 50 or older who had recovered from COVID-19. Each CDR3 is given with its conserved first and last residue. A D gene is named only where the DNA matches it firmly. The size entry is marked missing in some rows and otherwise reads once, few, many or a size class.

CDR3nt: TGTGCCAGCAGCTTTGTACAGGGAGGGAGGGAAAAACTGTTTTTT; CDR3aa: CASSFVQGGREKLFF; v_gene: TRBV7-9; abundance: NA; j_gene: TRBJ1-4; d_gene: NA
CDR3nt: TGTGCCAGCAGTTTTTCGGTAAACACCGGGGAGCTGTTTTTT; CDR3aa: CASSFSVNTGELFF; v_gene: TRBV27; abundance: few; j_gene: TRBJ2-2; d_gene: NA
CDR3nt: TGTGCCAGCAGTGATCAGGGATGGGGCTACACCTTC; CDR3aa: CASSDQGWGYTF; v_gene: TRBV6-4; abundance: NA; j_gene: TRBJ1-2; d_gene: NA
CDR3nt: TGTGCCAGCAGTTTATTCGGGGACAGACCAGACTACACCTTC; CDR3aa: CASSLFGDRPDYTF; v_gene: TRBV6-6; abundance: few; j_gene: TRBJ1-2; d_gene: TRBD1
CDR3nt: TGTGCCAGCAGTGAACCCCCCCGTCCGACTAGCGGGAGGAGAGATACGCAGTATTTT; CDR3aa: CASSEPPRPTSGRRDTQYF; v_gene: TRBV6-1; abundance: few; j_gene: TRBJ2-3; d_gene: TRBD2
CDR3nt: TGTGCCAGCAGTGAAGCGGGCAGAAGCCAGCCCCAGCATTTT; CDR3aa: CASSEAGRSQPQHF; v_gene: TRBV6-1; abundance: NA; j_gene: TRBJ1-5; d_gene: NA
CDR3nt: TGTGCCAGCAGCCGACTCCAGGGGGACGAGCAGTACTTC; CDR3aa: CASSRLQGDEQYF; v_gene: TRBV11-3; abundance: NA; j_gene: TRBJ2-7; d_gene: TRBD1
CDR3nt: TGTGCCAGCAGCTTGGGGGAGCGGACCACAGATACGCAGTATTTT; CDR3aa: CASSLGERTTDTQYF; v_gene: TRBV5-5; abundance: NA; j_gene: TRBJ2-3; d_gene: NA
CDR3nt: TGTGCCAGCAGCCTTCACCCTAGGGAGCTGTTTTTT; CDR3aa: CASSLHPRELFF; v_gene: TRBV28; abundance: NA; j_gene: TRBJ2-2; d_gene: NA
CDR3nt: TGTGCCAGCAGTAGGGACAGTGTGAGAGGCTACACCTTC; CDR3aa: CASSRDSVRGYTF; v_gene: TRBV12-3/TRBV12-4; abundance: once; j_gene: TRBJ1-2; d_gene: TRBD1
CDR3nt: TGCAGCGCTACCCCTAGCGAGCAGTACTTC; CDR3aa: CSATPSEQYF; v_gene: TRBV20-1; abundance: NA; j_gene: TRBJ2-7; d_gene: NA
CDR3nt: TGTGCCACCAGTGATCCCCGACAGGGGGCGAGTGAAAAACTGTTTTTT; CDR3aa: CATSDPRQGASEKLFF; v_gene: TRBV24-1; abundance: NA; j_gene: TRBJ1-4; d_gene: TRBD1
CDR3nt: TGTGCCAGCAGCTCCACCCCTGGCAGTGCAGGGGGTGGCTACACCTTC; CDR3aa: CASSSTPGSAGGGYTF; v_gene: TRBV7-6; abundance: few; j_gene: TRBJ1-2; d_gene: TRBD1
CDR3nt: TGCGCCAGCAGCTTGGATAGCGGGAGGGGCGTAGAGACCCAGTACTTC; CDR3aa: CASSLDSGRGVETQYF; v_gene: TRBV5-1; abundance: NA; j_gene: TRBJ2-5; d_gene: TRBD2
CDR3nt: TGTGCCACCTCCGAACGGGGGACTGGCTACACCTTC; CDR3aa: CATSERGTGYTF; v_gene: TRBV6-5; abundance: NA; j_gene: TRBJ1-2; d_gene: NA
CDR3nt: TGTGCCAGCAGTGAATCCTTCCCCGTCTACGAGCAGTACTTC; CDR3aa: CASSESFPVYEQYF; v_gene: TRBV6-1; abundance: NA; j_gene: TRBJ2-7; d_gene: NA
CDR3nt: TGTGCCAGCAGCTTAGGGCTGGGGCAGATCTACGAGCAGTACTTC; CDR3aa: CASSLGLGQIYEQYF; v_gene: TRBV7-2; abundance: NA; j_gene: TRBJ2-7; d_gene: NA
CDR3nt: TGCAGTGCTAGTCGACCGTGGGGCCGGCTGGAACAGCAGTACTTC; CDR3aa: CSASRPWGRLEQQYF; v_gene: TRBV20-1; abundance: NA; j_gene: TRBJ2-7; d_gene: NA